The 31 T cell receptor beta chains reported below all come from one sample, sequenced in a study of blood T cell repertoires in COVID-19. Profiling relied on immunoSEQ multiplex PCR, and the TCRdb table lists in-frame clones only, not all of them. The repertoire holds approximately 180,000 clones, with more than 70% as singletons. The sequenced sample consisted of peripheral blood. These receptor sequences come from a middle-aged man with active or convalescent COVID-19.

The chain carries TRBV11-2 and TRBJ2-2; D possibly corresponds to TRBD2 (6 bases). The CDR3 runs to 16 residues. Per germline, CDR1 SGHAT and CDR2 FQNNGV. V was clipped by 2 bases and J by 7 bases, with 17 bases between them. The CDR3 DNA reads TGTGCCAGCAGCTTAAGAGTGGGCGGGGACGTCGGGGAGCTGTTTTTT. This gives the protein CASSLRVGGDVGELFF.

V is TRBV13 and J is TRBJ1-3; 7 positions match TRBD1. The CDR3 contains 16 residues. V gave up 5 bases and J gave up 3 bases; unmatched junction bases: 10. Germline loops: CDR1 PRHDT, CDR2 FYEKMQ (reference sequence). Written as DNA, the CDR3 is TGTGCCAGCAGCCCTTACAGGGGACAAAGTGGAAACACCATATATTTT. Protein: CASSPYRGQSGNTIYF.

V gene TRBV5-1 combines with J gene TRBJ2-1; TRBD2 aligns across 10 bases. V lost 4 bases, J lost 5 bases, and 9 bases stayed unmatched. From germline, CDR1 is SGHRS and CDR2 YFSETQ. This CDR3 region has 16 residues. The chain's CDR3 is CASSLLLAGGNNEQFF. The CDR3 coding sequence is TGCGCCAGCAGCCTACTATTAGCGGGGGGCAACAATGAGCAGTTCTTC.

The chain employs TRBV19 and TRBJ2-1, with 10 bases matching TRBD1. Germline CDR1 reads LNHDA; CDR2 reads SQIVND (reference sequence). The CDR3 is made up of 14 amino acids. With 7 bases clipped from V and 7 bases from J, the junction kept 7 bases outside the gene matches. DNA of the CDR3: TGTGCCAGTACCGACAGGGGGCGAAGTAATGAGCAGTTCTTC. Residues: CASTDRGRSNEQFF.

On this clone: At the DNA level, this CDR3 is encoded by other sequences in the same sample as well. J is TRBJ1-2 and V is TRBV6-1, with 7 bases lining up with TRBD1. This CDR3 has 15 residues. Germline V CDR1 and CDR2: MNHNS, SASEGT. J was trimmed by 4 bases and V by 3 bases; bases with no gene match: 8. The CDR3 spells CASSEEIRGVYGYTF. The CDR3 DNA sequence: TGTGCCAGCAGTGAGGAGATCAGGGGGGTCTATGGCTACACCTTC.

This chain links TRBV4-1 with TRBJ1-5, with 9 bases aligning to TRBD1. The CDR3 has 20 residues. V lost 0 bases to trimming and J lost 3 bases; unmatched junction nucleotides: 15. Germline-derived CDR1 and CDR2 are MGHRA and YSYEKL. The CDR3 region is CASSQEFFRVGQGINQPQHF. The CDR3 nucleotides are TGCGCCAGCAGCCAAGAGTTCTTTCGAGTGGGACAGGGAATCAATCAGCCCCAGCATTTT.

The rearrangement uses TRBV9 and TRBJ1-1, with D maybe TRBD1 (5 bases). CDR1 and CDR2 (germline): SGDLS, YYNGEE. Deletions cut 0 bases from V and 5 bases from J, with 14 bases between. The CDR3 spans 15 residues. The CDR3 reads CASSVATSRVTEAFF. The DNA for the CDR3 is TGTGCCAGCAGCGTAGCTACGTCCAGGGTGACTGAAGCTTTCTTT.

V is TRBV27 and J is TRBJ1-2; 7 bases map to TRBD1. With 4 bases clipped from V and 4 bases from J, the junction kept 9 bases outside the gene matches. The CDR3 runs 15 residues. Germline V gene data show CDR1 as MNHEY and CDR2 as SMNVEV (reference sequence). This chain's CDR3 is CASSSGTAQGYGYTF. CDR3 nucleotides: TGTGCCAGCAGTTCAGGGACAGCCCAAGGCTATGGCTACACCTTC.

This clone was seen once. The gene calls are TRBV3-1 (or the pseudogene TRBV3-2) and TRBJ1-1; D is undetermined. Between the trimmed V and J ends, which lost 6 bases and 3 bases, there was a span of 8 bases. This CDR3 spans 12 amino acids. Germline loops: CDR1 LGHDT, CDR2 YNNKEL (reference sequence). CDR3 coding DNA: TGTGCCAGCAGTCAAACAGACACTGAAGCTTTCTTT. Translation: CASSQTDTEAFF.

This chain uses TRBV5-6 with TRBJ1-5, with D unclear. Germline-derived CDR1 and CDR2 are SGHDT and YYEEEE. The length of the CDR3 is 13 residues. The V and J ends lost 0 bases and 4 bases respectively, with 5 bases between them. The CDR3 DNA follows: TGTGCCAGCAGCTTGGCGGAGAATCAGCCCCAGCATTTT. Protein: CASSLAENQPQHF.

The chain has TRBV6-6 and TRBJ2-3; 10 positions agree with TRBD2. V shed 6 bases and J 4 bases; nucleotides not matched to a gene: 7. CDR3 length equals 15 residues. In germline, CDR1 is MNHNY, CDR2 SVGAGI (reference sequence). The CDR3 nucleotides read TGTGCCAGCAGACGAAGCGGGGGGGCCCCAGATACGCAGTATTTT. Protein: CASRRSGGAPDTQYF.

The genes are TRBV28 and TRBJ1-1; D remains unclear. The germline V gene has CDR1 MDHEN and CDR2 SYDVKM. This CDR3 region has 13 residues. Between the trimmed V and J ends, which lost 3 bases and 8 bases, there was a span of 13 bases. As DNA, the CDR3 is TGTGCCAGCAGTTTGGTGGGAGCCCCAGAAGCTTTCTTT. Its protein is CASSLVGAPEAFF.

This chain joins TRBV6-6 and TRBJ1-5, with 9 nucleotides matching TRBD1. The CDR3 loop spans 16 amino acids. Losses at the gene ends were 8 bases for V and 3 bases for J; bases not matched to a gene: 11. Germline V gene data show CDR1 as MNHNY and CDR2 as SVGAGI (reference sequence). CDR3 loop: CASAGRTGGLNQPQHF. CDR3 nucleotide sequence: TGTGCCAGCGCTGGGAGAACAGGGGGCCTCAATCAGCCCCAGCATTTT.

CDR3 DNA: TGTGCCAGCAGCATAGACAGGGGTACCTACGAGCAGTACTTC. It specifies CASSIDRGTYEQYF. The chain uses TRBV6-5 and TRBJ2-7; 8 nucleotides agree with TRBD1. V lost 6 bases, J lost 2 bases, and 6 bases stayed unmatched. The germline CDR1 and CDR2 sequences are MNHEY and SVGAGI. CDR3 length: 14 amino acids.

This clone occurred once. The chain joins TRBV5-1 to TRBJ1-6; D remains unclear. Germline CDR1 SGHRS, CDR2 YFSETQ. This CDR3 has 14 residues. V dropped 0 bases and J dropped 3 bases, with 4 bases sitting between them. The DNA of the CDR3 is TGCGCCAGCAGCTTGGACAGCTATAATTCACCCCTCCACTTT. This translates into CASSLDSYNSPLHF. Variable domain in full (rest from reference TRBV5-1 and TRBJ1-6): KAGVTQTPRYLIKTRGQQVTLSCSPISGHRSVSWYQQTPGQGLQFLFEYFSETQRNKGNFPGRFSGRQFSNSRSEMNVSTLELGDSALYLCASSLDSYNSPLHFGNGTRLTVT.

This rearrangement joins TRBV5-1 to TRBJ1-1, with TRBD1 matching 7 bases. Germline values: CDR1 SGHRS, CDR2 YFSETQ. This CDR3 comprises 15 residues. Trimming removed 1 base from V and 6 bases from J; junction bases left unmatched: 9. The CDR3 here is CASSLTGDWRAEAFF. Here the CDR3 DNA reads TGCGCCAGCAGCTTGACAGGGGATTGGAGAGCTGAAGCTTTCTTT.

The gene calls are TRBV12-3 or TRBV12-4 and TRBJ1-2; D gene unclear. The CDR3 is made up of 12 amino acids. The germline V and J ends were trimmed by 6 bases and 4 bases, with 9 bases remaining between them. Here the CDR3 reads CASSFGSYGYTF. DNA for the CDR3: TGTGCCAGCAGCTTCGGGAGCTATGGCTACACCTTC.

The gene calls are TRBV19 and TRBJ1-4, with D tentatively TRBD1 (5 bases). Trimming cost V 5 bases and J 8 bases, with 18 bases left between them. The CDR3 loop spans 15 amino acids. Germline CDR1 reads LNHDA; CDR2 reads SQIVND (reference sequence). This chain's CDR3 is CASSPRTPGEEKLFF. The CDR3 region has the DNA TGTGCCAGTAGTCCCCGGACCCCGGGGGAAGAAAAACTGTTTTTT.

The V call is TRBV7-2, the J call TRBJ2-5, with 10 bases aligning to TRBD1. The CDR3 covers 17 residues. Trimming cost V 5 bases and J 3 bases; bases outside gene matches: 12. The germline V gene encodes CDR1 SGHTA and CDR2 FQGNSA. In DNA form, the CDR3 reads TGTGCCAGCAGCCCCGGGACAGGGGCGCTCTCTGAAGAGACCCAGTACTTC. Translated: CASSPGTGALSEETQYF.

The chain combines TRBV10-3 with TRBJ1-1; possibly TRBD1 for D (6 bases). Germline V gene data show CDR1 as ENHRY and CDR2 as SYGVKD. Trimming left V 0 bases short and J 2 bases short, with 10 bases between. The CDR3 runs 15 residues. CDR3 sequence (DNA): TGTGCCATCAGTGAGTCCGACAGGTACAACACTGAAGCTTTCTTT. Translated, it gives CAISESDRYNTEAFF.

J is TRBJ2-5 and V is TRBV9; 14 nucleotides line up with TRBD2. The CDR3 runs to 15 residues. The germline V gene encodes CDR1 SGDLS and CDR2 YYNGEE. The J segment lost 6 bases and the V segment lost 3 bases, leaving 4 bases of the junction unmatched. CDR3 DNA sequence: TGTGCCAGCAGCGACCGGACTAGCGGGGGGAAGACCCAGTACTTC. Translation gives CASSDRTSGGKTQYF. The entire variable domain, with the rest obtained from reference TRBV9 and TRBJ2-5, is as follows: DSGVTQTPKHLITATGQRVTLRCSPRSGDLSVYWYQQSLDQGLQFLIQYYNGEERAKGNILERFSAQQFPDLHSELNLSSLELGDSALYFCASSDRTSGGKTQYFGPGTRLLVL.

The chain combines TRBV13 with TRBJ2-2; D gene ambiguous. The germline CDR1 and CDR2 sequences are PRHDT and FYEKMQ (reference sequence). CDR3 size: 16 residues. V shed 2 bases and J shed 2 bases, with 12 bases lying between them. Here the CDR3 reads CASSLSHARNTGELFF. CDR3 coding DNA: TGTGCCAGCAGCTTAAGTCATGCCAGAAACACCGGGGAGCTGTTTTTT.

This sequence joins TRBV4-2 and TRBJ2-7; D not certain. CDR3 size: 13 residues. V gave up 1 base and J gave up 6 bases, with 10 bases separating them. Germline CDR1 is LGHNA and CDR2 is YNFKEQ. CDR3 in amino acids: CASSQASRSEQYF. The CDR3 coding sequence is TGTGCCAGCAGCCAAGCTTCACGGAGCGAGCAGTACTTC.

The chain uses TRBV7-9 and TRBJ2-1; 7 bases map to TRBD1. This CDR3 spans 15 amino acids. Germline CDR1 SEHNR, CDR2 FQNEAQ (reference sequence). With V trimmed by 5 bases and J by 3 bases, 7 bases remained unmatched. CDR3 protein: CASSPVTGDYNEQFF. CDR3 coding DNA: TGTGCCAGCAGCCCGGTAACAGGGGACTACAATGAGCAGTTCTTC.

The chain employs TRBV24-1 and TRBJ2-3; the match to TRBD2 covers 7 bases. V was pared by 3 bases and J by 5 bases, with 7 bases of the junction left unmatched. This CDR3 has 15 amino acids. The germline gives CDR1 KGHDR, CDR2 SFDVKD. This CDR3 is CATSDPPGEGDTQYF. The DNA of the CDR3 is TGTGCCACCAGTGATCCACCTGGGGAGGGAGATACGCAGTATTTT.

The gene calls are TRBV29-1 and TRBJ1-3; D perhaps matches TRBD1 (5 bases). The germline CDR1 and CDR2 sequences are SQVTM and ANQGSEA. The CDR3 runs to 14 residues. V was pared by 4 bases and J by 0 bases, with 10 bases between. The CDR3 DNA is TGCAGCGTTGCGGGACTCAACTCTGGAAACACCATATATTTT. Encoded protein: CSVAGLNSGNTIYF.

The V gene is TRBV19, the J gene TRBJ1-1, with 7 bases aligning to TRBD1. CDR3 length equals 14 residues. Germline CDR1 reads LNHDA; CDR2 reads SQIVND (reference sequence). With 3 bases clipped from V and 1 base from J, the junction kept 2 bases outside the gene matches. The CDR3 region has the DNA TGTGCCAGTAGTATCCGGACAGGGAACACTGAAGCTTTCTTT. Its protein product is CASSIRTGNTEAFF.

The table lists this clone with many counts. The gene calls are TRBV7-9 and TRBJ2-2; TRBD2 matches 8 bases. Germline V gene lookup returns CDR1 SEHNR and CDR2 FQNEAQ (reference sequence). Trimming cost V 0 bases and J 0 bases; bases outside gene matches: 0. The CDR3 is made up of 16 amino acids. CDR3 sequence (DNA): TGTGCCAGCAGCTTAGCAGCGGGGGCGAACACCGGGGAGCTGTTTTTT. It translates to CASSLAAGANTGELFF.

V gene TRBV2 combines with J gene TRBJ1-2; no reliable D call. CDR3 length: 14 residues. Germline CDR1 SNHLY, CDR2 FYNNEI. The ends were cut back, 6 bases at V and 2 bases at J, with 13 bases in the middle. CDR3 bases: TGTGCCAGCAGCCCAGGACGGGGAAACTATGGCTACACCTTC. This encodes CASSPGRGNYGYTF. The variable domain in full, with the rest retrieved from reference TRBV2 and TRBJ1-2, is EPEVTQTPSHQVTQMGQEVILRCVPISNHLYFYWYRQILGQKVEFLVSFYNNEISEKSEIFDDQFSVERPDGSNFTLKIRSTKLEDSAMYFCASSPGRGNYGYTFGSGTRLTVV.

This clone has only one observation. The CDR3 coding sequence is TGTGCCAGCAGCTCTCAGGGGGATTCACCCCTCCACTTT. This codes for CASSSQGDSPLHF. The chain joins TRBV7-3 to TRBJ1-6; 7 nucleotides align to TRBD1. Germline-derived CDR1 and CDR2 are SGHTA and FQGTGA. The CDR3 consists of 13 residues. V lost 4 bases to trimming and J lost 8 bases; unmatched junction nucleotides: 2. The complete variable domain, with remaining parts taken from reference TRBV7-3 and TRBJ1-6, reads GAGVSQTPSNKVTEKGKYVELRCDPISGHTALYWYRQSLGQGPEFLIYFQGTGAADDSGLPNDRFFAVRPEGSVSTLKIQRTERGDSAVYLCASSSQGDSPLHFGNGTRLTVT.

The chain uses TRBV2 and TRBJ2-5; 10 nucleotides agree with TRBD1. With V trimmed by 8 bases and J by 6 bases, 12 bases remained unmatched. This CDR3 has 15 residues. Germline CDR1 and CDR2: SNHLY and FYNNEI. This CDR3 is CASAGRQGAKQTQYF. DNA for the CDR3: TGTGCCAGCGCGGGCCGACAGGGGGCGAAACAGACCCAGTACTTC.